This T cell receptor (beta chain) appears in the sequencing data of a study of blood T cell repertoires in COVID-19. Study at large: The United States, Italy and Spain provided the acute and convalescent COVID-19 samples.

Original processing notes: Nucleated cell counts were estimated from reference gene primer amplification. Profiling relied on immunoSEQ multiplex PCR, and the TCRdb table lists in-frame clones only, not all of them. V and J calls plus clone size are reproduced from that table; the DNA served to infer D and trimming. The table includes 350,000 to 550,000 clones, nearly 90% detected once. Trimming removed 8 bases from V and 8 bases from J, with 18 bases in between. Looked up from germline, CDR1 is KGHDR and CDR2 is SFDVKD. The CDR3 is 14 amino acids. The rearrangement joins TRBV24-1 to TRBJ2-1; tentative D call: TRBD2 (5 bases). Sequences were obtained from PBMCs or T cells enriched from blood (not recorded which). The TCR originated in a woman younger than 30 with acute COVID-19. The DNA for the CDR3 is TGTGCCACCACCTCGGACGGGATAGGTGATGAGCAGTTCTTC. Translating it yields CATTSDGIGDEQFF.